In its sample, the clone carrying this TCR beta chain was seen a few times. This entry belongs to a study of T cells in Graves' hyperthyroidism and ophthalmopathy. Authors of the study amplified TCR beta CDR3 regions from RNA transcripts. Using the HTBI primer set, a first-round RT-PCR was run on the TCR CDR3. TCRdb reprocessed the multiplex PCR reads with MiXCR, giving one entry per CDR3 protein. Here the sample spans around 350,000 distinct CDR3 sequences, about 14% being singletons. V was clipped by 0 bases and J by 0 bases; unmatched bases: 6. Germline-derived CDR1 and CDR2 are MNHEY and SVGAGI. This CDR3 is 19 amino acids long.

Sequenced sample: blood. The chain links TRBV6-5 to TRBJ1-6, with 9 bases identical to TRBD1. The sequence came from a woman aged 25 to 39 with Graves' ophthalmopathy. As DNA, the CDR3 is TGTGCCAGCAGTTACTCGGGACAGGGTACGGGCTCCTATAATTCACCCCTCCACTTT. Amino acid sequence: CASSYSGQGTGSYNSPLHF.